The sequence of this T cell receptor (beta chain) was determined in a study of response to subunit inactivated influenza vaccine. This clonotype has only a few counts. In germline, CDR1 is DFQATT, CDR2 SNEGSKA (reference sequence). The CDR3 loop spans 14 amino acids. V gave up 6 bases and J gave up 2 bases; unmatched junction bases: 7. Each CDR3 protein gets one entry after TCRdb re-called the RT-PCR reads with MiXCR. The table includes about 540,000 distinct CDR3 sequences, roughly 23% detected once. A further study also used this sample, focusing on T cells expressing NK-cell markers. As that study records: With UMIs, 5'RACE template switching was used to make TCR beta cDNA. Sequenced donors, eight in total, included seven who were HCMV-seropositive and one who was seronegative.

The rearrangement uses TRBV20-1 and TRBJ2-5; 9 nucleotides align to TRBD2. This specimen was CD4+ T cells sorted from PBMCs, taken about 12 days after vaccination. This receptor was obtained from a man aged 50 to 60 who received an inactivated influenza vaccine. The CDR3 coding sequence is TGCAGTGCAGGAAGCGGGAGGACACAAGAGACCCAGTACTTC. Translation: CSAGSGRTQETQYF.